The entry below gives a single T cell receptor beta chain sequence along with its context. The target antigen is unknown. Profiling relied on immunoSEQ multiplex PCR, and the TCRdb table lists in-frame clones only, not all of them. The sample consists of some 94,000 clones, more than 70% of them appearing once. V was pared by 5 bases and J by 11 bases, with 13 bases of the junction left unmatched. The CDR3 extends over 14 amino acids. Germline values: CDR1 SEHNR, CDR2 FQNEAQ (reference sequence). This specimen belongs to a study of T cell responses to AZD1222 COVID-19 vaccine. Whether given at about 4 or about 12 weeks, second doses were pooled. Study results and caveats: Donors, mostly white British, included more females; clonal diversity was possibly underestimated. Two AZD1222 administrations were followed by greater Spike-specific TCR breadth and depth.

Sequencing used peripheral blood, obtained 28 days after the second AZD1222 dose. The receptor comes from an adult who received the AZD1222 COVID-19 vaccine. The chain recombines TRBV7-9 with TRBJ1-1, with 8 positions matching TRBD1. CDR3 in DNA: TGTGCCAGCAGCCCCGGGGCAGGGGGCCTGAGGGCTTTCTTT. Residues: CASSPGAGGLRAFF.